The following is a T cell receptor beta chain sequence with its context. The data stem from a study of blood T cell repertoires in COVID-19. Source study methods: Amplification of reference gene primers provided the estimated nucleated cell counts. Libraries were prepared by immunoSEQ multiplex PCR; TCRdb keeps only in-frame clonotypes and omits some of them. Clone size and V and J calls were adopted from that table, with D and trimming inferred from the DNA. The sample gives roughly 70,000 clones, less than 75% of which show up once; 22% is in the top ten. CDR1 is KGHDR, CDR2 SFDVKD, per germline. The CDR3 runs to 16 residues. The V gene end was trimmed by 3 bases and the J gene end by 4 bases; junction bases not matched to a gene: 7.

The rearrangement uses TRBV24-1 and TRBJ2-5; 10 bases are a match to TRBD2. The clonotype comes from a man aged 55 to 69 with acute or convalescent COVID-19. Sequences were obtained from peripheral blood. CDR3 in DNA: TGTGCCACCAGTGATATAAGCGGGGGGGCCCGAGAGACCCAGTACTTC. It translates to CATSDISGGARETQYF.